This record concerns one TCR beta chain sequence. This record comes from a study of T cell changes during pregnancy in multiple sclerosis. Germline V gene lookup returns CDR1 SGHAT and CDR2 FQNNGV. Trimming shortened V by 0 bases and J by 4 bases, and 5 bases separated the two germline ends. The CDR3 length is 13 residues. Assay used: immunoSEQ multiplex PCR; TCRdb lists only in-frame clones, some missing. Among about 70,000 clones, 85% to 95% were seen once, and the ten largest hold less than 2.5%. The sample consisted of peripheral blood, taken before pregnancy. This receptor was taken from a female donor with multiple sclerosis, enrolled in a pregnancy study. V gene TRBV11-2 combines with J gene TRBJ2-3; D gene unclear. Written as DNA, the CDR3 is TGTGCCAGCAGCTTAGATGGCCCAGATACGCAGTATTTT. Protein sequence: CASSLDGPDTQYF.